The subject of this entry is one T cell receptor beta chain. This clonotype showed up just a few times. Its specific antigen is unknown. No qualities accompany the bases; no much larger clone lies one base away. This entry belongs to a study of T cell repertoires in cytomegalovirus infection (dated by TCRdb to between 2018 and 2021). Regarding the study in general: The HLA type of each donor mattered for the analysis, because public TCR beta signatures pointed to carriage of CMV infection along with the matching HLA type.

Here V drops 6 bases and J drops 0 bases, and the junction holds 5 bases not matched to any gene. In the germline V gene (reference sequence), CDR1 corresponds to DFQATT and CDR2 to SNEGSKA. There are 14 amino acids in the CDR3, from cysteine to phenylalanine inclusive. CDR3 DNA only is kept here, 42 bases in frame from base 1. TCRdb names Illumina HiSeq 1500 as the instrument used. TCRdb redid the processing of the public reads, applying fastp at Q25 and MiXCR, and retained in-frame beta chains. Every distinct CDR3 protein forms one entry, paired with its most common genes and DNA. The sample data list approximately 400,000 distinct CDR3 sequences, and approximately 31% of these were observed just once. The ten largest clones capture approximately 13% of the sample. Paper-wide results and their limitations: The ex vivo response was dominated by HLA-C-restricted CMV-specific TCR beta clonotypes, which also provided the single most frequent clonotype in two of eight donors. Carriers of CMV infection plus the relevant HLA type were discriminated by the cumulative frequency of public TCR beta family members in the study cohort and in an independent roughly 400-donor cohort.

The receptor was isolated from a human donor in good health (CMV status not recorded). Some clones in this sample may be carry-over from other donors' samples. The sample comprised PBMCs. The chain couples TRBV20-1 to TRBJ1-5; 7 middle bases align to TRBD1. The DNA sequence reads TGCAGTGCCAGAAGGGGGCCTAGCAATCAGCCCCAGCATTTT. It is translated as CSARRGPSNQPQHF.